The 26 T cell receptor beta chains reported below all come from one sample, sequenced in a study of CD8+CD57+ T cells in acquired aplastic anemia. Patients chosen for sequencing had shown CD8+CD57+ cell expansion by flow cytometry. The use of genomic DNA as template underpinned the TCR beta VDJ and CDR3 profiling. Each CDR3 protein gets one entry after TCRdb re-called the reads with MiXCR. Of a few hundred thousand distinct CDR3 sequences detected, approximately 79% appear once; the ten largest clones hold less than 50%. The material sequenced was sorted CD4+, CD8+, or CD8+CD57+ T cells (not recorded which) from PBMCs. The receptor set was obtained from a human donor with aplastic anemia.

The chain joins TRBV7-9 to TRBJ2-1; D might be TRBD1 or TRBD2, each matching 5 bases. The V gene lost 4 bases and the J gene lost 8 bases, with 21 bases spanning the gap. From germline, CDR1 is SEHNR and CDR2 FQNEAQ (reference sequence). This CDR3 is built from 16 residues. CDR3 amino acids: CASSSFYRGIVDEQFF. The CDR3 nucleotides are TGTGCCAGCAGCTCATTCTACCGGGGCATCGTGGATGAGCAGTTCTTC.

The V and J genes are TRBV5-6 and TRBJ2-3; perhaps D is TRBD1 or TRBD2 (5 bases each). Germline CDR1 reads SGHDT; CDR2 reads YYEEEE. This CDR3 is 13 amino acids long. The V gene lost 2 bases and the J gene lost 11 bases, with 15 bases spanning the gap. This CDR3 reads CASSFERDGLQYF. The CDR3 DNA reads as TGTGCCAGCAGCTTCGAGAGGGACGGGCTGCAGTATTTT.

The chain has TRBV7-6 and TRBJ1-2; D remains unclear. Germline V lookup: CDR1 SGHVS, CDR2 FNYEAQ. V was trimmed by 4 bases and J by 14 bases, leaving 26 bases between them. The CDR3 has 15 amino acids. The CDR3 nucleotides are TGTGCCAGCAGCTCCGGACGAGGCGAGTATAGCAATCAGACCTTC. It specifies CASSSGRGEYSNQTF.

On this clonotype itself: One end of the junction does not line up with germline, which may come from a read error. The chain is built from TRBV7-7 and TRBJ2-6, with D tentatively TRBD2 (6 bases). Germline V gene data show CDR1 as SSHAT and CDR2 as FNYEAQ (reference sequence). The CDR3 has 16 amino acids. The CDR3 DNA follows: TGTGCTAGCAGCTTAGCGGCTAGCAACGGGGAGAACGTCCTGACTTTC. Protein sequence: CASSLAASNGENVLTF. Filled out from reference TRBV7-7 and TRBJ2-6, the complete variable domain reads GAGVSQSPRYKVTKRGQDVTLRCDPISSHATLYWYQQALGQGPEFLTYFNYEAQPDKSGLPSDRFSAERPEGSISTLTIQRTEQRDSAMYRCASSLAASNGENVLTFGAGSRLTVL.

The DNA of the CDR3 is TGTGCCAGCAGCCAGGGGTTAGCCAGCGAGCAGTATGAAGCTTTCTTT. Translated: CASSQGLASEQYEAFF. This chain connects TRBV7-6 to TRBJ1-1; TRBD1 might be the D (6 bases). This CDR3 region has 16 residues. The V gene lost 5 bases and the J gene lost 7 bases, with 23 bases spanning the gap. Per the germline V gene, CDR1 is SGHVS and CDR2 is FNYEAQ. The whole variable domain, remainder taken from reference TRBV7-6 and TRBJ1-1, is GAGVSQSPRYKVTKRGQDVALRCDPISGHVSLYWYRQALGQGPEFLTYFNYEAQQDKSGLPNDRFSAERPEGSISTLTIQRTEQRDSAMYRCASSQGLASEQYEAFFGQGTRLTVV.

The CDR3 reads CASSHLAGANVLDQFF. The CDR3 coding sequence is TGTGCCAGCAGCCATTTAGCCGGGGCCAACGTCCTGGATCAGTTCTTC. The chain combines TRBV7-8 with TRBJ2-1; D assignment may be TRBD1 or TRBD2 (5 bases each). V dropped 5 bases and J dropped 13 bases, with 27 bases sitting between them. Germline CDR1 is SGHVS and CDR2 is FQNEAQ. The CDR3 consists of 16 residues.

The chain is built from TRBV9 and TRBJ1-5; no definite D call. The V gene's germline CDR1 is SGDLS and CDR2 YYNGEE. The CDR3 runs to 16 residues. V gave up 0 bases and J gave up 3 bases, with 13 bases separating them. The CDR3 loop is CASSVDDGRNNQPQHF. CDR3 in DNA: TGTGCCAGCAGCGTAGATGATGGCAGGAACAATCAGCCCCAGCATTTT. Variable domain in full (rest from reference TRBV9 and TRBJ1-5): DSGVTQTPKHLITATGQRVTLRCSPRSGDLSVYWYQQSLDQGLQFLIQYYNGEERAKGNILERFSAQQFPDLHSELNLSSLELGDSALYFCASSVDDGRNNQPQHFGDGTRLSIL.

J is TRBJ2-1 and V is TRBV15; 11 nucleotides line up with TRBD1. In germline, CDR1 is LNHNV, CDR2 YYDKDF (reference sequence). The V gene end was trimmed by 3 bases and the J gene end by 5 bases; junction bases not matched to a gene: 6. The CDR3 is 16 amino acids. The CDR3 here is CATSRTQGQGDNEQFF. The CDR3 DNA reads as TGTGCCACCAGCAGGACCCAGGGACAGGGGGACAATGAGCAGTTCTTC.

This sequence joins TRBV5-6 and TRBJ1-3, with unresolved D. CDR1 is SGHDT, CDR2 YYEEEE, per germline. The CDR3 has 14 residues. Trimming took off 0 bases at V and 4 bases at J, with 8 bases between the two ends. CDR3 loop: CASSLERVGNTIYF. In DNA form, the CDR3 reads TGTGCCAGCAGCTTGGAGAGGGTGGGAAACACCATATATTTT.

This clonotype has more than one count but fewer than ten. The rearrangement joins TRBV7-9 to TRBJ1-2, with a tentative D call TRBD1 (5 bases). The germline gives CDR1 SEHNR, CDR2 FQNEAQ (reference sequence). This CDR3 comprises 15 residues. The germline V and J ends were trimmed by 4 bases and 2 bases, with 14 bases remaining between them. The CDR3 DNA reads TGTGCCAGCAGCTGGGCTAGGGGCTCAAACTATGGCTACACCTTC. Protein sequence: CASSWARGSNYGYTF.

This rearrangement joins TRBV9 to TRBJ2-1; 7 bases agree with TRBD2. Trimming at V came to 0 bases and at J to 10 bases, leaving 10 bases not matched to a gene. There are 15 residues in the CDR3. Germline-derived CDR1 and CDR2 are SGDLS and YYNGEE. The CDR3 loop is CASSVVAGNTGEQFF. The CDR3 nucleotides are TGTGCCAGCAGCGTAGTAGCGGGTAACACCGGGGAGCAGTTCTTC.

There are many counts of this clonotype. The chain is built from TRBV19 and TRBJ2-7; 7 positions agree with TRBD1. This CDR3 region has 13 residues. Germline V gene lookup returns CDR1 LNHDA and CDR2 SQIVND (reference sequence). The trim removed 7 bases at V and 5 bases at J, leaving 8 bases unmatched. CDR3 region: CASTQTGIHEQYF. In DNA, the CDR3 is TGTGCCAGTACCCAGACAGGGATCCACGAGCAGTACTTC.

This sequence joins TRBV7-3 and TRBJ2-7, with 7 positions matching TRBD1. The CDR3 totals 15 residues. V shed 5 bases and J 0 bases; nucleotides not matched to a gene: 7. Germline values: CDR1 SGHTA, CDR2 FQGTGA. The DNA of the CDR3 is TGTGCCAGCAGCGACCGGGACAGACTCTCCTACGAGCAGTACTTC. It is translated as CASSDRDRLSYEQYF.

This clonotype has a single count. The chain combines TRBV29-1 with TRBJ1-1, with TRBD1 matching 9 bases. Trimming took 6 bases from V and 4 from J; bases not matched to a gene: 6. Germline CDR1 and CDR2: SQVTM and ANQGSEA. The CDR3 sequence is 13 residues long. CDR3 nucleotides: TGCAGCGTCCGGACAGGGGTTAGCACTGAAGCTTTCTTT. Translating gives CSVRTGVSTEAFF.

The rearrangement links TRBV9 to TRBJ1-1; D gene ambiguous. The CDR3 covers 15 residues. Germline-derived CDR1 and CDR2 are SGDLS and YYNGEE. V gave up 0 bases and J gave up 10 bases, with 19 bases separating them. CDR3 coding DNA: TGTGCCAGCAGCGTAGGTTCGGAAGGGAAGTCTTTAGCTTTCTTT. Protein: CASSVGSEGKSLAFF.

A note on this clonotype: Given the absence of the conserved phenylalanine or tryptophan at the CDR3 end, a read error is likely. It is unclear where the CDR3 begins or ends on the DNA, so no DNA is shown, and the CDR3 is as TCRdb lists it. The chain combines TRBV7-9 with TRBJ2-3; the D call TRBD1 from the table was never checked on the DNA. CDR1 and CDR2 (germline): SEHNR, FQNEAQ (reference sequence). The CDR3 is 13 residues long, counting both termini. The chain's CDR3 is CASSSAGDRAPQY.

On this clonotype itself: As the CDR3 is not closed by the conserved phenylalanine or tryptophan, this likely results from a read error. No DNA is shown, since the ends of the CDR3 on it are uncertain; the CDR3 is the one TCRdb lists. The rearrangement links TRBV2 to TRBJ1-6. Germline-derived CDR1 and CDR2 are SNHLY and FYNNEI. Inclusive of both ends, the CDR3 amounts to 16 amino acids. The CDR3 protein is CASSADSADKQYPLPG.

In regard to this clonotype: The junction differs from germline at one of its ends, possibly a read error. This chain connects TRBV5-6 to TRBJ2-4; D remains unclear. This CDR3 has 12 amino acids. CDR1 and CDR2 from the germline V gene are SGHDT and YYEEEE. CDR3 DNA sequence: TGTGCCAGCAGCTTGGCCAGAAACATTCAGTACTTC. Amino acids: CASSLARNIQYF. Using reference TRBV5-6 and TRBJ2-4 for the parts outside the CDR3, the full variable domain is DAGVTQSPTHLIKTRGQQVTLRCSPKSGHDTVSWYQQALGQGPQFIFQYYEEEERQRGNFPDRFSGHQFPNYSSELNVNALLLGDSALYLCASSLARNIQYFGAGTRLSVL.

The chain carries TRBV7-9 and TRBJ2-3, with D possibly matching TRBD2 (6 bases). Germline V CDR1 and CDR2: SEHNR, FQNEAQ (reference sequence). V lost 3 bases and J 13 bases, leaving 20 bases between the germline ends. The CDR3 loop spans 14 amino acids. DNA of the CDR3: TGTGCCAGCAGCTTTGAGGGAGGTGCCGGGAGCGAGTATTTT. Its protein is CASSFEGGAGSEYF.

A remark on this clonotype: Since a much larger clone is just one base distant, this may be a read error. The chain couples TRBV7-8 to TRBJ1-2; unclear D gene. Germline CDR1 SGHVS, CDR2 FQNEAQ. V was pared by 4 bases and J by 6 bases, with 21 bases between. CDR3 size: 16 residues. The CDR3 nucleotides are TGTGCCAGCAGCTCAGCGGGAGGTCCCGATACGCATGGCTACACCTTC. Its translation is CASSSAGGPDTHGYTF. The full variable domain, its missing parts supplied by reference TRBV7-8 and TRBJ1-2, is GAGVSQSPRYKVAKRGQDVALRCDPISGHVSLFWYQQALGQGPEFLTYFQNEAQLDKSGLPSDRFFAERPEGSVSTLKIQRTQQEDSAVYLCASSSAGGPDTHGYTFGSGTRLTVV.

Details on this clonotype: The conserved final phenylalanine or tryptophan is absent from the CDR3, which likely points to a read error. No DNA is shown, since the ends of the CDR3 on it are uncertain; the CDR3 is the one TCRdb lists. This rearrangement joins TRBV7-2 to TRBJ2-3; the table's D call, TRBD2, was not checked against the DNA. The CDR3 region is 13 residues in length, termini included. Germline V gives CDR1 SGHTA, CDR2 FQGNSA. CDR3 in amino acids: CASSVGGGDETHY.

The chain combines TRBV7-3 with TRBJ2-3; 14 bases map to TRBD2. The V gene's germline CDR1 is SGHTA and CDR2 FQGTGA. Germline trimming cut 0 bases from V and 2 bases from J; bases unmatched to any gene: 1. There are 17 residues in the CDR3. The CDR3 here is CASSLTGLAGATDTQYF. DNA of the CDR3: TGTGCCAGCAGCTTAACGGGACTAGCGGGGGCCACAGATACGCAGTATTTT.

The chain joins TRBV7-2 to TRBJ1-2; perhaps TRBD1 as D (5 bases). The germline CDR1 and CDR2 sequences are SGHTA and FQGNSA. This CDR3 region has 15 residues. V shed 3 bases and J shed 4 bases, with 15 bases lying between them. CDR3 DNA: TGTGCCAGCAGCTTCACAGGACTAATGGGCTATGGCTACACCTTC. This gives the protein CASSFTGLMGYGYTF.

Of note for this clonotype: Relative to the germline gene, one junction end is altered; a read error may explain this. This sequence joins TRBV7-8 and TRBJ2-1; maybe TRBD2 (6 bases). The CDR3 loop spans 13 amino acids. Germline CDR1 and CDR2: SGHVS and FQNEAQ. DNA of the CDR3: TGTGCCAGCAGCGATGGGGGAGGTCCTGAGCCGCACTTC. Translated: CASSDGGGPEPHF.

In the case of this clonotype: The CDR3 ends on some other residue instead of the conserved phenylalanine or tryptophan, so this is likely a read error. The DNA is omitted, as the CDR3 cannot be located on it reliably, and the CDR3 follows TCRdb's listing. The chain combines TRBV7-8 with TRBJ2-1; the D call TRBD1 from the table was never checked on the DNA. The CDR3 adds up to 13 amino acids, both ends counted. CDR1 is SGHVS, CDR2 FQNEAQ, per germline. The CDR3 here is CASSDGGIGTQLS.

The V call is TRBV5-5, the J call TRBJ2-1; D gene uncertain. V was pared by 1 base and J by 0 bases, with 8 bases between. Germline assignment: CDR1 SGHKS and CDR2 YYEKEE (reference sequence). The CDR3 sequence is 15 residues long. CDR3 protein: CASSLLDPSYNEQFF. CDR3 coding DNA: TGTGCCAGCAGCTTGTTAGACCCCTCCTACAATGAGCAGTTCTTC.